The clone carrying this T cell receptor (beta chain) was recorded only once. This record comes from a study of blood T cell repertoires in COVID-19. Background on the study: Sites across the United States, Italy and Spain contributed samples from acute and convalescent COVID-19. The analysed material was cDNA or gDNA that came from T cells, B-cell-depleted T cells, or PBMCs.

The authors' processing: Researchers report that nucleated cell counts were estimated from reference gene primer amplification. Measured with immunoSEQ multiplex PCR; TCRdb has only the in-frame clones, and not every one. The V and J calls and clone size were taken over from that table, and D and trimming were inferred from the DNA. The data show about 290,000 clones, with roughly 90% seen just once and about 0.94% held by the top ten. The junction had 5 bases not matched to a gene; V was cut back by 5 bases and J by 3 bases. Germline-derived CDR1 and CDR2 are LNHDA and SQIVND (reference sequence). This CDR3 region has 16 residues.

Sequenced: peripheral blood. The receptor was isolated from a woman aged 40 to 50 who had recovered from COVID-19. This chain connects TRBV19 to TRBJ2-3; 13 nucleotides match TRBD2. CDR3 bases: TGTGCCAGTAGTTCCCGGACTAGCGGGAGAACAGATACGCAGTATTTT. It translates to CASSSRTSGRTDTQYF.